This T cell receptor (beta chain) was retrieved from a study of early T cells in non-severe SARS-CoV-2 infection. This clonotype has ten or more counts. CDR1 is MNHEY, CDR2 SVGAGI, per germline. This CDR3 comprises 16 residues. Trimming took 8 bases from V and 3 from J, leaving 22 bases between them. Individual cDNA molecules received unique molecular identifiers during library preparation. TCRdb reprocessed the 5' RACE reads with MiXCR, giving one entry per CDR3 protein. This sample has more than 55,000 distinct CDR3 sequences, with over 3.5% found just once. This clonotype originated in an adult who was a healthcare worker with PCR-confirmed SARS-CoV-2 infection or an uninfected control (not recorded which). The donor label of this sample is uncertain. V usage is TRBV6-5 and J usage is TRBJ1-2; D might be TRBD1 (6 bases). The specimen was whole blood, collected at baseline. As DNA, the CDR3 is TGTGCCAGCTTCTACTCGTGGAGGGGGGCCCACTATGGCTACACCTTC. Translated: CASFYSWRGAHYGYTF.